The rows below give T cell receptor beta chains drawn from one sample of a study of blood T cell repertoires in COVID-19. This table comes from immunoSEQ multiplex PCR, and its TCRdb copy is limited to in-frame clones, with some not included. The sample shows about 200,000 clones, 90% to 95% of them seen only once. Sequencing was carried out using peripheral blood. The receptors shown here come from a man between 60 and 70 years old with COVID-19, enrolled during active disease. Both conserved end residues are part of each CDR3. The D gene is left open where the match is weak. Size is omitted from some rows. Given values are once, few, many or a class for expanded clones.

TRBV19	TRBJ2-5	-	TRBD2	CASSKAIAGEETQYF	TGTGCCAGTAGTAAAGCCATAGCGGGAGAAGAGACCCAGTACTTC
TRBV7-9	TRBJ1-1	-	-	CASSSQGGTEAFF	TGTGCCAGCAGCTCCCAAGGAGGTACTGAAGCTTTCTTT
TRBV7-3	TRBJ2-2	once	TRBD2	CASSPHGTSDRELFF	TGTGCCAGCAGCCCTCACGGGACTAGCGACCGGGAGCTGTTTTTT
TRBV3-1/TRBV3-2	TRBJ2-7	-	-	CASSQDRGQLYEQYF	TGTGCCAGCAGCCAAGATAGGGGACAACTCTACGAGCAGTACTTC
TRBV19	TRBJ1-4	-	TRBD1	CASSRTGDNEKLFF	TGTGCCAGTAGTAGGACAGGGGATAATGAAAAACTGTTTTTT
TRBV27	TRBJ2-3	-	-	CASSHTGSSTDTQYF	TGTGCCAGCAGCCATACAGGGTCTAGCACAGATACGCAGTATTTT
TRBV4-3	TRBJ2-1	once	-	CASSQDQGLGEQFF	TGCGCCAGCAGCCAAGATCAGGGGTTGGGTGAGCAGTTCTTC
TRBV14	TRBJ1-1	-	-	CASSPDRQAFF	TGTGCCAGCAGCCCGGACAGACAAGCTTTCTTT
TRBV5-6	TRBJ1-2	-	TRBD1	CASSVRDRGLGGYTF	TGTGCCAGCAGCGTCCGGGACAGGGGGCTCGGTGGCTACACCTTC
TRBV10-3	TRBJ1-2	few	TRBD1	CAIRSTGVGSGYTF	TGTGCCATCAGATCGACAGGGGTAGGGTCTGGCTACACCTTC
TRBV5-1	TRBJ2-2	-	TRBD1	CASSLVLRGAGGRNTGELFF	TGCGCCAGCAGCTTGGTGCTTCGGGGTGCAGGGGGTCGAAACACCGGGGAGCTGTTTTTT
TRBV6-1	TRBJ1-5	-	-	CASSEGGVRSQPQHF	TGTGCCAGCAGTGAGGGGGGGGTTAGGAGTCAGCCCCAGCATTTT
TRBV5-1	TRBJ2-5	few	-	CASSLILRETQYF	TGCGCCAGCAGCTTGATACTGCGGGAGACCCAGTACTTC
TRBV20-1	TRBJ2-1	-	-	CSASGAGHGRIYNEQFF	TGCAGTGCTAGTGGGGCAGGACATGGACGGATATACAATGAGCAGTTCTTC
TRBV7-6	TRBJ1-1	once	-	CASSPLGGGRNTEAFF	TGTGCCAGCAGCCCACTCGGGGGGGGACGGAACACTGAAGCTTTCTTT
TRBV7-8	TRBJ2-2	-	-	CASSPLRGSTGELFF	TGTGCCAGCAGCCCCCTCCGGGGGTCCACCGGGGAGCTGTTTTTT
TRBV5-1	TRBJ2-2	-	TRBD2	CASSLSGGLGGELFF	TGCGCCAGCAGCTTAAGCGGGGGCCTAGGCGGGGAGCTGTTTTTT
TRBV19	TRBJ2-7	-	TRBD2	CASSGTSAVYEQYF	TGTGCCAGTAGTGGGACTAGCGCGGTCTACGAGCAGTACTTC
TRBV6-2/TRBV6-3	TRBJ1-5	-	-	CASSYSVYQPQHF	TGTGCCAGCAGTTACTCCGTCTATCAGCCCCAGCATTTT
TRBV5-1	TRBJ1-2	-	-	CASSRTALTIPSMFYTF	TGCGCCAGCAGCCGGACAGCTTTGACGATTCCCAGTATGTTCTACACCTTC
TRBV5-4	TRBJ1-4	-	TRBD1	CASSWKTGGNEKLFF	TGTGCCAGCAGCTGGAAGACAGGGGGGAATGAAAAACTGTTTTTT
TRBV6-5	TRBJ2-7	-	-	CASRHSSSYEQYF	TGTGCCAGCAGACATAGCTCCTCCTACGAGCAGTACTTC
TRBV28	TRBJ1-5	-	-	CASSLVREIQPQHF	TGTGCCAGCAGTTTAGTTAGGGAGATTCAGCCCCAGCATTTT
TRBV25-1	TRBJ1-2	-	TRBD1	CASSRTGGAYGYTF	TGTGCCAGCAGTAGAACAGGGGGCGCCTATGGCTACACCTTC
TRBV5-1	TRBJ2-3	-	TRBD1	CASSLPGTGGTDTQYF	TGCGCCAGCAGCTTACCCGGGACAGGGGGCACAGATACGCAGTATTTT
TRBV6-1	TRBJ2-1	-	-	CASSDEVTVTQSYNEQFF	TGTGCCAGCAGTGATGAAGTCACGGTCACCCAATCCTACAATGAGCAGTTCTTC
TRBV5-1	TRBJ1-3	-	TRBD1	CASSLGDRGSGNTIYF	TGCGCCAGCAGCTTAGGGGACAGGGGAAGCGGAAACACCATATATTTT
TRBV3-1/TRBV3-2	TRBJ2-5	-	TRBD2	CASSQDLRRGQETQYF	TGTGCCAGCAGCCAAGATCTTAGGCGGGGGCAAGAGACCCAGTACTTC
TRBV19	TRBJ2-2	once	-	CASSMSATGELFF	TGTGCCAGTAGTATGAGTGCCACCGGGGAGCTGTTTTTT
TRBV14	TRBJ1-4	-	-	CASSQEGRDVRKLFF	TGTGCCAGCAGCCAAGAAGGCAGGGATGTACGAAAACTGTTTTTT
TRBV24-1	TRBJ2-3	-	TRBD1	CATSDWGQGFGDTQYF	TGTGCCACCAGTGATTGGGGACAGGGATTCGGAGATACGCAGTATTTT
TRBV19	TRBJ1-2	-	TRBD1	CASSIMRTGGGYTF	TGTGCCAGTAGTATAATGCGGACAGGGGGAGGCTACACCTTC